This T cell receptor (beta chain) was found in a study of regulatory T cells in long-lasting Graves disease. At the level of the study: Treatment with antithyroid drugs for over 5 years, together with positive TSH receptor antibodies, meant persistent Graves' disease.

Noted time point: persistent/refractory GD, antithyroid drugs over 5 years with positive TRAb. The TCR library was prepared using RNA isolated from PBMCs. Both iRepertoire HTBI primers and Arm-PCR of CDR3 regions were used to build the TCR beta libraries. A single record per CDR3 protein comes from TCRdb applying MiXCR to the multiplex PCR reads. This repertoire shows 300,000 to 400,000 distinct CDR3 sequences, about 20% found once; its top ten account for less than 30%. There are a few counts of this clonotype. The starting material was peripheral blood mononuclear cells (PBMCs), obtained when the disease was refractory, from a patient treated with antithyroid drugs. The TCR sequence derives from a female donor with Graves disease.

CDR3: CSAWTSGRARYEQYF. The CDR3, as DNA: TGCAGTGCTTGGACTAGCGGGAGGGCCAGATACGAGCAGTACTTC. The V call is TRBV20-1, the J call TRBJ2-7; 15 bases match TRBD2. Germline lookup yields CDR1 DFQATT and CDR2 SNEGSKA (reference sequence). This CDR3 contains 15 residues. The V and J ends lost 5 bases and 4 bases, in that order; junction bases with no gene match: 6.